The 7 T cell receptor beta chains reported below all come from one sample, sequenced in a study of spatial heterogeneity in lung cancer. Findings and caveats of the study: The study found that expanded intratumoral alpha and beta TCR counts tracked tumor mutation counts.

Their antigen targets remain unknown. TCRdb passed the 5' RACE reads through MiXCR, listing each CDR3 protein once. The table includes fewer than 6,000 distinct CDR3 sequences, around 4.8% detected once. Time point here: sample taken at primary tumor resection. Sequences were derived from lung tumor tissue, sampled at surgery. The receptors here all came from a male donor with early-stage non-small cell lung cancer.

Many counts were recorded for this clonotype. This beta chain is a stray read from a library made for alpha chains; its abundance is not meaningful. V is TRBV29-1 and J is TRBJ2-7, with D hard to call. This CDR3 contains 11 residues. The V and J ends lost 6 bases and 7 bases respectively, with 13 bases between them. Germline loops: CDR1 SQVTM, CDR2 ANQGSEA. CDR3 protein: CSVLTVWEQYF. CDR3 DNA sequence: TGCAGCGTCCTTACCGTGTGGGAGCAGTACTTC.

This clonotype qualifies as medium-sized. Being off target in a library aimed at alpha chains, this beta chain has a size of little meaning. The chain is built from TRBV10-2 and TRBJ2-7; the D call may be TRBD1 or TRBD2 (5 bases each). Per germline, CDR1 WSHSY and CDR2 SAAADI. V lost 0 bases to trimming and J lost 5 bases, with 8 bases between them. CDR3 length equals 13 residues. CDR3 sequence reads: CASSESMGDEQYF. The CDR3 DNA sequence: TGCGCCAGCAGTGAGTCGATGGGGGACGAGCAGTACTTC.

This clonotype was picked up many times. As an off-target read in a library built for alpha chains, this beta chain has a frequency of little significance. The V and J genes are TRBV5-5 and TRBJ2-1, with D perhaps TRBD2 (6 bases). V shed 7 bases and J shed 3 bases, with 38 bases lying between them. The CDR3 sequence is 22 residues long. Looked up from germline, CDR1 is SGHKS and CDR2 is YYEKEE (reference sequence). CDR3 amino acids: CASLREEPRFYKEPRFYNEQFF. In DNA, the CDR3 is TGTGCCAGCCTTAGGGAGGAACCCCGTTTCTACAAGGAACCCCGTTTCTACAATGAGCAGTTCTTC. The variable domain in full, with the rest retrieved from reference TRBV5-5 and TRBJ2-1, is DAGVTQSPTHLIKTRGQQVTLRCSPISGHKSVSWYQQVLGQGPQFIFQYYEKEERGRGNFPDRFSARQFPNYSSELNVNALLLGDSALYLCASLREEPRFYKEPRFYNEQFFGPGTRLTVL.

As to this clonotype: With the library built for alpha chains, this beta chain is off target and its frequency is not meaningful. The chain links TRBV12-3 or TRBV12-4 to TRBJ1-3, with TRBD1 matching over 11 bases. This CDR3 is 16 amino acids long. Trimming removed 5 bases from V and 3 bases from J; junction bases left unmatched: 6. The CDR3 sequence: CASSRLGQGGGNTIYF. CDR3 DNA: TGTGCCAGCAGTAGATTGGGACAGGGGGGTGGAAACACCATATATTTT.

This clonotype has ten or more counts. This beta chain turned up in a library designed for alpha chains; as an off-target read, its abundance says little. The rearrangement uses TRBV12-5 and TRBJ2-5; 7 bases match TRBD1. Trimming cost V 5 bases and J 1 base; bases outside gene matches: 4. Germline CDR1 reads LGHNT; CDR2 reads FRNRAP. The CDR3 contains 14 residues. The CDR3 loop reads CASGPRDSQETQYF. CDR3 DNA: TGTGCTAGTGGTCCCCGGGACAGCCAAGAGACCCAGTACTTC.

This clonotype is medium-sized by share. This beta chain was picked up by a library intended for alpha chains and is off target, so its count carries little meaning. V is TRBV4-2 and J is TRBJ1-1; D gene unclear. Germline V CDR1 and CDR2: LGHNA, YNFKEQ. The CDR3 has 15 residues. Deletions cut 0 bases from V and 3 bases from J, with 11 bases between. CDR3: CASSQDPRVYTEAFF. In nucleotides, the CDR3 is TGTGCCAGCAGCCAAGATCCAAGGGTATACACTGAAGCTTTCTTT.

This clonotype was recorded at least ten times. Because this beta chain is a stray read in a library intended to capture alpha chains, its abundance should not be given much weight. The chain employs TRBV3-1 and TRBJ1-5, with TRBD1 as a possible D gene (5 bases). V dropped 4 bases and J dropped 6 bases, with 13 bases sitting between them. Germline loops: CDR1 LGHDT, CDR2 YNNKEL (reference sequence). The CDR3 covers 14 residues. The CDR3 region has the DNA TGTGCCAGCAGCCCCCGGGGCGCCGGTCAGCCCCAGCATTTT. As protein: CASSPRGAGQPQHF.